The 21 T cell receptor beta chains listed next were all sequenced from one sample in a study of blood T cell repertoires in COVID-19. Here immunoSEQ multiplex PCR was the method, and the copy in TCRdb shows in-frame clones only, minus some. The sample shows roughly 37,000 clones, 70% to 80% of them seen only once. Sample: peripheral blood. These receptors all come from a man in his 60s with active COVID-19.

The CDR3 sequence: CASSPWDSLPDTQYF. DNA of the CDR3: TGTGCCAGCAGCCCCTGGGACTCACTACCAGATACGCAGTATTTT. The V gene is TRBV7-8, the J gene TRBJ2-3; D is perhaps TRBD2 (6 bases). This CDR3 has 15 amino acids. Trimming took off 5 bases at V and 4 bases at J, with 16 bases between the two ends. Looked up from germline, CDR1 is SGHVS and CDR2 is FQNEAQ.

This clone has a handful of counts. This chain uses TRBV5-1 with TRBJ2-7; 7 bases are shared with TRBD1. CDR3 size: 17 residues. Germline CDR1 SGHRS, CDR2 YFSETQ. Germline trimming cut 5 bases from V and 3 bases from J; bases unmatched to any gene: 17. The CDR3: CASRTTLGTVSNYEQYF. Written as DNA, the CDR3 is TGCGCCAGCAGGACAACCCTAGGGACAGTGAGCAACTACGAGCAGTACTTC.

The CDR3 reads CASRSGNSGRAEQFF. Here the CDR3 DNA reads TGTGCCAGCAGATCTGGAAATAGCGGGCGTGCCGAGCAGTTCTTC. The genes are TRBV21-1 and TRBJ2-1; whether TRBD2, the table's D call, matches the DNA was not checked. TRBV21-1 is a listed pseudogene. This CDR3 region has 15 residues.

The rearrangement links TRBV19 to TRBJ1-2, with 9 bases identical to TRBD1. This CDR3 is built from 12 residues. Germline V lookup: CDR1 LNHDA, CDR2 SQIVND (reference sequence). Unmatched junction bases numbered 6, after V lost 8 bases and J lost 8 bases. In DNA form, the CDR3 reads TGTGCCAGTGACAGGGGGATCGGCGGCTACACCTTC. This encodes CASDRGIGGYTF.

The chain uses TRBV30 and TRBJ1-1; 7 bases agree with TRBD1. The CDR3 loop spans 16 amino acids. Germline assignment: CDR1 GTSNPN and CDR2 SVGIG (reference sequence). V was clipped by 2 bases and J by 0 bases; unmatched bases: 9. Here the CDR3 DNA reads TGTGCCTGGAGTAGGGGGCGAACCAGCATGAACACTGAAGCTTTCTTT. It encodes CAWSRGRTSMNTEAFF.

This chain links TRBV9 with TRBJ2-1, with D possibly matching TRBD2 (5 bases). The germline V gene encodes CDR1 SGDLS and CDR2 YYNGEE. V was cut by 3 bases and J by 2 bases, with 9 bases left in between. The CDR3 has 14 residues. The CDR3: CASSAPTTYNEQFF. The CDR3 region has the DNA TGTGCCAGCAGCGCCCCGACTACCTACAATGAGCAGTTCTTC.

This clone is a singleton in its sample. The chain has TRBV6-2 or TRBV6-3 and TRBJ2-7; 7 bases map to TRBD2. Germline trimming cut 4 bases from V and 2 bases from J; bases unmatched to any gene: 2. CDR3 length: 13 amino acids. Germline V gene data show CDR1 as MNHEY and CDR2 as SVGEGT. CDR3 in amino acids: CASSWGGPYEQYF. CDR3 sequence (DNA): TGTGCCAGCAGTTGGGGGGGTCCCTACGAGCAGTACTTC.

This chain connects TRBV29-1 to TRBJ1-3; 9 nucleotides match TRBD1. Per germline, CDR1 SQVTM and CDR2 ANQGSEA. The CDR3 contains 13 residues. V shed 6 bases, J shed 2 bases, and the junction held 2 bases outside the gene matches. The CDR3 region has the DNA TGCAGCGTCCACAGGGGGCCTGGAAACACCATATATTTT. This gives the protein CSVHRGPGNTIYF.

This rearrangement joins TRBV18 to TRBJ2-3; TRBD2 matches 13 bases. CDR1 is KGHSH and CDR2 is LQKENI in the germline V gene. Trimming took 3 bases from V and 2 from J; bases not matched to a gene: 2. This CDR3 is built from 16 residues. The CDR3 loop is CASSPGTSGTTDTQYF. The CDR3 nucleotides read TGTGCCAGCTCACCGGGGACTAGCGGGACCACAGATACGCAGTATTTT. The complete variable domain, with remaining parts taken from reference TRBV18 and TRBJ2-3, reads NAGVMQNPRHLVRRRGQEARLRCSPMKGHSHVYWYRQLPEEGLKFMVYLQKENIIDESGMPKERFSAEFPKEGPSILRIQQVVRGDSAAYFCASSPGTSGTTDTQYFGPGTRLTVL.

The table lists this clone with a few counts. The rearrangement links TRBV7-2 to TRBJ2-7; TRBD1 matches at 8 bases. V lost 3 bases to trimming and J lost 8 bases; unmatched junction nucleotides: 3. Looked up from germline, CDR1 is SGHTA and CDR2 is FQGNSA. The CDR3 has 12 amino acids. CDR3 loop: CASSLDREKQYF. The DNA of the CDR3 is TGTGCCAGCAGCTTGGACAGGGAGAAGCAGTACTTC.

V and J are TRBV11-2 and TRBJ2-3; 8 bases map to TRBD2. V trimming: 5 bases; J trimming: 7 bases; junction bases outside the gene matches: 8. Germline loops: CDR1 SGHAT, CDR2 FQNNGV. The CDR3 has 14 amino acids. The CDR3 is CASSRGGSTYTQYF. CDR3 sequence (DNA): TGTGCCAGCAGCCGGGGGGGCTCCACGTATACGCAGTATTTT.

The chain couples TRBV7-8 to TRBJ2-1; TRBD2 matches 10 bases. Germline V gene data show CDR1 as SGHVS and CDR2 as FQNEAQ. J was trimmed by 4 bases and V by 5 bases; bases with no gene match: 5. CDR3 length equals 15 residues. The CDR3 loop reads CASSPSGGAYNEQFF. The CDR3 nucleotides are TGTGCCAGCAGCCCGAGCGGGGGGGCTTACAATGAGCAGTTCTTC.

V usage is TRBV11-2 and J usage is TRBJ2-3; TRBD2 agrees at 11 bases. CDR1 and CDR2 (germline): SGHAT, FQNNGV. This CDR3 is built from 15 residues. J lost 7 bases, V lost 6 bases, and 9 bases had no gene match. CDR3 sequence reads: CASRRLAGGAHTQYF. CDR3 bases: TGTGCCAGCAGGCGTCTAGCGGGGGGCGCCCATACGCAGTATTTT.

The chain has TRBV2 and TRBJ1-4; maybe TRBD1 (5 bases). Trimming pared 10 bases from V and 8 bases from J, leaving 17 bases between. CDR1 SNHLY and CDR2 FYNNEI come from the germline V gene. This CDR3 is 13 amino acids long. The DNA for the CDR3 is TGTGCCACTCGCGGGTCCCGGGGGGAAAAACTGTTTTTT. This gives the protein CATRGSRGEKLFF.

The chain combines TRBV7-6 with TRBJ2-2; 9 bases are shared with TRBD1. CDR3 length: 18 residues. Per germline, CDR1 SGHVS and CDR2 FNYEAQ. Unmatched junction bases numbered 12, after V lost 5 bases and J lost 2 bases. CDR3 coding DNA: TGTGCCAGCAGCCCAATCATAGGAACAGGGGGCAACACCGGGGAGCTGTTTTTT. Protein sequence: CASSPIIGTGGNTGELFF. Filled out from reference TRBV7-6 and TRBJ2-2, the complete variable domain reads GAGVSQSPRYKVTKRGQDVALRCDPISGHVSLYWYRQALGQGPEFLTYFNYEAQQDKSGLPNDRFSAERPEGSISTLTIQRTEQRDSAMYRCASSPIIGTGGNTGELFFGEGSRLTVL.

This chain joins TRBV7-2 and TRBJ2-7, with 9 positions matching TRBD1. This CDR3 region has 14 residues. Germline trimming cut 6 bases from V and 3 bases from J; bases unmatched to any gene: 6. The V gene's germline CDR1 is SGHTA and CDR2 FQGNSA. The CDR3 DNA reads TGTGCCAGCAGGGACAGGGGTGCAGGCTACGAGCAGTACTTC. Translation gives CASRDRGAGYEQYF.

The chain has TRBV6-1 and TRBJ2-7; TRBD1 agrees at 10 bases. This CDR3 has 15 amino acids. The trim removed 0 bases at V and 2 bases at J, leaving 1 base unmatched. Per germline, CDR1 MNHNS and CDR2 SASEGT. The CDR3, as DNA: TGTGCCAGCAGTGAAGCTGGGACAGGGGCCTACGAGCAGTACTTC. Its protein is CASSEAGTGAYEQYF.

The rearrangement uses TRBV2 and TRBJ1-5; D ambiguous. V lost 7 bases to trimming and J lost 3 bases, with 10 bases between them. This CDR3 has 13 amino acids. Per germline, CDR1 SNHLY and CDR2 FYNNEI. CDR3: CASMEQPNQPQHF. The DNA of the CDR3 is TGTGCCAGCATGGAGCAGCCCAATCAGCCCCAGCATTTT.

The CDR3 loop is CASSLDRETQYF. The CDR3 nucleotides read TGTGCCAGCAGCTTAGACAGAGAGACGCAGTATTTT. V gene TRBV13 combines with J gene TRBJ2-3; D not resolved. Per germline, CDR1 PRHDT and CDR2 FYEKMQ (reference sequence). The CDR3 runs 12 residues. Trimming shortened V by 1 base and J by 9 bases, and 8 bases separated the two germline ends.

V and J are TRBV18 and TRBJ2-5; D is ambiguous. This CDR3 is built from 14 residues. Trimming pared 0 bases from V and 2 bases from J, leaving 7 bases between. Germline lookup yields CDR1 KGHSH and CDR2 LQKENI. This chain's CDR3 is CASSPPRSQETQYF. The CDR3 coding sequence is TGTGCCAGCTCACCACCGCGGAGTCAAGAGACCCAGTACTTC.

Only a few counts were recorded for this clone. V usage is TRBV5-4 and J usage is TRBJ2-7, with 12 nucleotides matching TRBD1. The CDR3 contains 15 residues. The J segment lost 5 bases and the V segment lost 0 bases, leaving 3 bases of the junction unmatched. The V gene's germline CDR1 is SGHNT and CDR2 YYREEE (reference sequence). This CDR3 is CASSLDGTGGHEQYF. The DNA for the CDR3 is TGTGCCAGCAGCTTGGACGGGACAGGGGGCCACGAGCAGTACTTC.